The T cell receptor beta chain under discussion was sequenced for a study of radiation and T cells in renal cell carcinoma. Some clones are missing from TCRdb's copy, which holds only in-frame ones; the method was immunoSEQ multiplex PCR. The sample consists of 80,000 or so clones, approximately 90% of them appearing once. Time point meaning: blood 4 weeks post-SBRT, at nephrectomy. Regarding treatment: 15 Gy SBRT to primary tumor, nephrectomy 4 weeks later. Trimming left V 5 bases short and J 1 base short, with 8 bases between. Looked up from germline, CDR1 is MDHEN and CDR2 is SYDVKM. The CDR3 sequence is 13 residues long.

The sample in question was blood, obtained from a patient whose treatment included radiotherapy and nephrectomy. V usage is TRBV28 and J usage is TRBJ1-2; no definite D call. This TCR was recovered from a woman aged 65 to 85 with renal cell carcinoma. In nucleotides, the CDR3 is TGTGCCAGCAGTCGGACCGGTAACTATGGCTACACCTTC. Protein sequence: CASSRTGNYGYTF.